This T cell receptor beta chain was identified in a study of PD-L1 blockade in urothelial cancer. The overall study: Enrolled patients had been treated previously with 0 to 3 chemotherapy regimens. Researchers looked at the blood 3 weeks (second dose) and 6 weeks after treatment began. General study points: More expansion of tumor-associated blood clones, seen at 3 weeks, marked durable-benefit patients.

Sequencing used immunoSEQ multiplex PCR; TCRdb keeps in-frame clones, though not all of them. In the table there are about 56,000 clones, approximately 85% of which are singletons. Remarks on this clone: What it binds is unknown.

Time point indicated: pretreatment peripheral blood. All patients carried locally advanced or metastatic urothelial carcinoma. From germline, CDR1 is SGDLS and CDR2 YYNGEE. V lost 2 bases to trimming and J lost 0 bases, with 9 bases between them. The CDR3 length is 14 residues. This rearrangement joins TRBV9 to TRBJ2-7; a weak D match, TRBD2 (6 bases). The sample was PBMCs, taken around atezolizumab (anti-PD-L1) treatment. The clonotype was recovered from a man in his 70s with urothelial cancer. The chain's CDR3 is CASSVVADSYEQYF. CDR3 coding DNA: TGTGCCAGCAGCGTGGTAGCGGACTCCTACGAGCAGTACTTC. Looking up the rest from reference TRBV9 and TRBJ2-7 gives the full variable domain: DSGVTQTPKHLITATGQRVTLRCSPRSGDLSVYWYQQSLDQGLQFLIQYYNGEERAKGNILERFSAQQFPDLHSELNLSSLELGDSALYFCASSVVADSYEQYFGPGTRLTVT.